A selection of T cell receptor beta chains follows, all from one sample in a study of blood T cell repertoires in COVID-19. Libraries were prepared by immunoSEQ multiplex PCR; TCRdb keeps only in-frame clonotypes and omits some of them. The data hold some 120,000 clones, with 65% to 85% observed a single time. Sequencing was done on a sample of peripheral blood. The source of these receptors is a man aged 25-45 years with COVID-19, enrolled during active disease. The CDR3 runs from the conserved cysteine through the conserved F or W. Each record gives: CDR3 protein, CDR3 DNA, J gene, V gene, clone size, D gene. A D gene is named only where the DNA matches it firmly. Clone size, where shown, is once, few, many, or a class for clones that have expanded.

CDR3aa: CASSFAHMRVGAYEQYF; CDR3nt: TGTGCCAGCAGTTTTGCCCATATGAGGGTGGGTGCCTACGAGCAGTACTTC; j_gene: TRBJ2-7; v_gene: TRBV28; abundance: NA; d_gene: NA
CDR3aa: CASSSTSGRDTQYF; CDR3nt: TGTGCCAGCAGCAGTACTAGCGGGAGGGATACGCAGTATTTT; j_gene: TRBJ2-3; v_gene: TRBV11-3; abundance: once; d_gene: TRBD2
CDR3aa: CSVERQGITEAFF; CDR3nt: TGCAGCGTTGAGAGGCAGGGGATCACTGAAGCTTTCTTT; j_gene: TRBJ1-1; v_gene: TRBV29-1; abundance: NA; d_gene: NA
CDR3aa: CASSYGQGREQYF; CDR3nt: TGTGCCAGCAGTTACGGACAGGGGAGGGAGCAGTACTTC; j_gene: TRBJ2-7; v_gene: TRBV6-5; abundance: NA; d_gene: TRBD1
CDR3aa: CASSKQRQGITGELFF; CDR3nt: TGTGCCAGCAGCAAACAACGCCAGGGGATAACCGGGGAGCTGTTTTTT; j_gene: TRBJ2-2; v_gene: TRBV21-1; abundance: NA; d_gene: NA
CDR3aa: CASSEATGASGNTIYF; CDR3nt: TGTGCCAGCAGTGAAGCGACAGGGGCCTCTGGAAACACCATATATTTT; j_gene: TRBJ1-3; v_gene: TRBV6-1; abundance: NA; d_gene: TRBD1
CDR3aa: CASSPGTGTVDYGYTF; CDR3nt: TGTGCCAGCAGCCCAGGCACCGGGACAGTTGATTATGGCTACACCTTC; j_gene: TRBJ1-2; v_gene: TRBV11-1; abundance: NA; d_gene: TRBD1
CDR3aa: CASSSHLRDTQYF; CDR3nt: TGTGCCAGCAGTTCCCATTTGAGGGATACGCAGTATTTT; j_gene: TRBJ2-3; v_gene: TRBV12-3/TRBV12-4; abundance: NA; d_gene: NA
CDR3aa: CASSLGGRGHTF; CDR3nt: TGTGCCAGCAGCTTGGGTGGCAGGGGGCACACCTTC; j_gene: TRBJ1-2; v_gene: TRBV5-6; abundance: NA; d_gene: TRBD1
CDR3aa: CASSPSVLDTGELFF; CDR3nt: TGCGCCAGCAGCCCTTCGGTGTTAGATACCGGGGAGCTGTTTTTT; j_gene: TRBJ2-2; v_gene: TRBV4-3; abundance: NA; d_gene: NA
CDR3aa: CASSREQNSPLHF; CDR3nt: TGTGCCAGCAGCCGCGAGCAAAATTCACCCCTCCACTTT; j_gene: TRBJ1-6; v_gene: TRBV3-1/TRBV3-2; abundance: NA; d_gene: NA
CDR3aa: CASSSGQFDYGYTF; CDR3nt: TGTGCCAGCAGTTCCGGACAGTTCGACTATGGCTACACCTTC; j_gene: TRBJ1-2; v_gene: TRBV28; abundance: few; d_gene: NA
CDR3aa: CAISQTSVTDTQYF; CDR3nt: TGTGCCATCAGTCAAACTAGCGTGACAGATACGCAGTATTTT; j_gene: TRBJ2-3; v_gene: TRBV10-3; abundance: NA; d_gene: TRBD2
CDR3aa: CASSLRGQGDSANYGYTF; CDR3nt: TGCGCCAGCAGCTTGAGGGGACAGGGGGACTCAGCTAACTATGGCTACACCTTC; j_gene: TRBJ1-2; v_gene: TRBV5-1; abundance: NA; d_gene: TRBD1
CDR3aa: CASSPPLPSVSGNTIYF; CDR3nt: TGTGCCAGCAGCCCTCCCCTACCCAGCGTCTCTGGAAACACCATATATTTT; j_gene: TRBJ1-3; v_gene: TRBV28; abundance: once; d_gene: NA
CDR3aa: CASSQDRGVDTEAFF; CDR3nt: TGCGCCAGCAGCCAAGATCGGGGGGTGGACACTGAAGCTTTCTTT; j_gene: TRBJ1-1; v_gene: TRBV4-3; abundance: NA; d_gene: NA
CDR3aa: CASSTDRGNEQFF; CDR3nt: TGTGCCAGCAGCACGGACAGGGGGAATGAGCAGTTCTTC; j_gene: TRBJ2-1; v_gene: TRBV5-6; abundance: once; d_gene: TRBD1
CDR3aa: CSVEMTGGNEKLFF; CDR3nt: TGCAGCGTTGAGATGACAGGGGGTAATGAAAAACTGTTTTTT; j_gene: TRBJ1-4; v_gene: TRBV29-1; abundance: NA; d_gene: TRBD1
CDR3aa: CASSKDSSGANVLTF; CDR3nt: TGTGCCAGCAGCAAGGACAGCTCTGGGGCCAACGTCCTGACTTTC; j_gene: TRBJ2-6; v_gene: TRBV6-2/TRBV6-3; abundance: once; d_gene: NA
CDR3aa: CASSLGLADYNEQFF; CDR3nt: TGTGCCAGCAGTCTGGGACTAGCGGATTACAATGAGCAGTTCTTC; j_gene: TRBJ2-1; v_gene: TRBV27; abundance: NA; d_gene: TRBD2
CDR3aa: CASSVGTGNTGELFF; CDR3nt: TGTGCCAGCAGCGTAGGGACAGGAAACACCGGGGAGCTGTTTTTT; j_gene: TRBJ2-2; v_gene: TRBV9; abundance: NA; d_gene: TRBD1
CDR3aa: CASSDGVGEKLFF; CDR3nt: TGTGCCAGCAGTGACGGAGTCGGGGAAAAACTGTTTTTT; j_gene: TRBJ1-4; v_gene: TRBV6-1; abundance: once; d_gene: NA
CDR3aa: CAWSVIPGGREQYF; CDR3nt: TGTGCCTGGAGTGTAATCCCGGGAGGGCGCGAGCAGTACTTC; j_gene: TRBJ2-7; v_gene: TRBV30; abundance: NA; d_gene: TRBD2
CDR3aa: CASRRTPTSEKLFF; CDR3nt: TGTGCCAGCAGACGGACTCCTACCTCTGAAAAACTGTTTTTT; j_gene: TRBJ1-4; v_gene: TRBV27; abundance: NA; d_gene: NA
CDR3aa: CASTSRDSGRARIDTGELFF; CDR3nt: TGCGCCAGCACCTCCCGGGATAGCGGGAGGGCCCGGATCGACACCGGGGAGCTGTTTTTT; j_gene: TRBJ2-2; v_gene: TRBV5-1; abundance: NA; d_gene: TRBD2
CDR3aa: CASSQEGAHRNEQFF; CDR3nt: TGCGCCAGCAGCCAAGAGGGGGCCCACAGGAATGAGCAGTTCTTC; j_gene: TRBJ2-1; v_gene: TRBV5-1; abundance: NA; d_gene: TRBD1
CDR3aa: CSASPGGPLSDTQYF; CDR3nt: TGCAGTGCTAGTCCCGGGGGACCACTGTCAGATACGCAGTATTTT; j_gene: TRBJ2-3; v_gene: TRBV20-1; abundance: NA; d_gene: NA
CDR3aa: CASSDRGGRTEAFF; CDR3nt: TGCGCCAGCAGCGACCGTGGGGGCCGTACTGAAGCTTTCTTT; j_gene: TRBJ1-1; v_gene: TRBV5-1; abundance: NA; d_gene: NA
CDR3aa: CASSKSGSSGNTIYF; CDR3nt: TGTGCCAGCAGCAAGTCGGGTAGCTCTGGAAACACCATATATTTT; j_gene: TRBJ1-3; v_gene: TRBV9; abundance: few; d_gene: NA
CDR3aa: CASSLARAPLHF; CDR3nt: TGTGCCAGCAGTTTAGCGAGGGCCCCCCTCCACTTT; j_gene: TRBJ1-6; v_gene: TRBV12-3/TRBV12-4; abundance: NA; d_gene: NA
CDR3aa: CASSPRDRGTDTQYF; CDR3nt: TGTGCCAGCAGCCCCCGGGACAGGGGTACAGATACGCAGTATTTT; j_gene: TRBJ2-3; v_gene: TRBV3-1/TRBV3-2; abundance: few; d_gene: TRBD1
CDR3aa: CASSYMTGDTLGPYSPLHF; CDR3nt: TGTGCCAGCAGTTATATGACCGGGGACACCCTTGGGCCCTATTCACCCCTCCACTTT; j_gene: TRBJ1-6; v_gene: TRBV27; abundance: NA; d_gene: NA
CDR3aa: CATSDLATGPPYTF; CDR3nt: TGTGCCACCAGTGATTTGGCGACAGGGCCCCCCTACACCTTC; j_gene: TRBJ1-2; v_gene: TRBV24-1; abundance: NA; d_gene: TRBD1
CDR3aa: CASSPPTGKAEETQYF; CDR3nt: TGTGCCAGCAGCCCTCCTACAGGTAAGGCTGAAGAGACCCAGTACTTC; j_gene: TRBJ2-5; v_gene: TRBV6-2/TRBV6-3; abundance: few; d_gene: NA
CDR3aa: CASGLAGGPTNTGELFF; CDR3nt: TGTGCCAGTGGGTTAGCGGGAGGGCCGACGAACACCGGGGAGCTGTTTTTT; j_gene: TRBJ2-2; v_gene: TRBV19; abundance: once; d_gene: TRBD2
CDR3aa: CASSVGGSGIKTQYF; CDR3nt: TGTGCCAGCAGCGTAGGGGGTAGCGGGATTAAGACCCAGTACTTC; j_gene: TRBJ2-5; v_gene: TRBV9; abundance: few; d_gene: TRBD2
CDR3aa: CASSLGVGREPQHF; CDR3nt: TGTGCCAGCAGTTTAGGAGTGGGTCGTGAGCCCCAGCATTTT; j_gene: TRBJ1-5; v_gene: TRBV28; abundance: NA; d_gene: NA
CDR3aa: CASSFSGGDNEQFF; CDR3nt: TGTGCCAGCAGCTTTAGCGGGGGGGACAATGAGCAGTTCTTC; j_gene: TRBJ2-1; v_gene: TRBV12-1; abundance: NA; d_gene: NA
CDR3aa: CASSPGQYREAFF; CDR3nt: TGTGCCAGCAGCCCGGGACAGTATAGGGAAGCTTTCTTT; j_gene: TRBJ1-1; v_gene: TRBV7-3; abundance: NA; d_gene: TRBD1
CDR3aa: CASSQHPPGQGNTGELFF; CDR3nt: TGTGCCAGCAGTCAACACCCTCCGGGACAGGGTAACACCGGGGAGCTGTTTTTT; j_gene: TRBJ2-2; v_gene: TRBV28; abundance: NA; d_gene: TRBD1
CDR3aa: CASSPSGLRGNQPQHF; CDR3nt: TGTGCCAGCAGCCCCTCGGGATTAAGGGGCAATCAGCCCCAGCATTTT; j_gene: TRBJ1-5; v_gene: TRBV6-2/TRBV6-3; abundance: few; d_gene: NA
CDR3aa: CASSFSLGTANSPLHF; CDR3nt: TGTGCCAGCAGCTTCTCACTAGGGACAGCTAATTCACCCCTCCACTTT; j_gene: TRBJ1-6; v_gene: TRBV5-5; abundance: few; d_gene: TRBD1
CDR3aa: CASSEPGQGEKLFF; CDR3nt: TGTGCCAGCAGTGAACCGGGACAGGGTGAAAAACTGTTTTTT; j_gene: TRBJ1-4; v_gene: TRBV28; abundance: NA; d_gene: TRBD1
CDR3aa: CASSPPGRASGYNEQFF; CDR3nt: TGTGCCAGCAGCCCCCCGGGAAGGGCTAGCGGTTACAATGAGCAGTTCTTC; j_gene: TRBJ2-1; v_gene: TRBV5-6; abundance: NA; d_gene: TRBD2
CDR3aa: CASSLDRDQLLF; CDR3nt: TGTGCCAGCAGTTTAGACAGGGATCAGCTTCTCTTT; j_gene: TRBJ1-1; v_gene: TRBV27; abundance: NA; d_gene: TRBD1
CDR3aa: CATSNLGQGQETQYF; CDR3nt: TGTGCCACCAGCAACCTGGGGCAGGGGCAAGAGACCCAGTACTTC; j_gene: TRBJ2-5; v_gene: TRBV15; abundance: NA; d_gene: NA
CDR3aa: CASSSGGTDTQYF; CDR3nt: TGTGCCAGCAGTTCCGGGGGCACAGATACGCAGTATTTT; j_gene: TRBJ2-3; v_gene: TRBV27; abundance: NA; d_gene: NA
CDR3aa: CASSPQGEGSGEQYF; CDR3nt: TGTGCCAGCTCACCACAAGGGGAGGGGTCTGGCGAGCAGTACTTC; j_gene: TRBJ2-7; v_gene: TRBV18; abundance: NA; d_gene: TRBD2
CDR3aa: CASRGARADSPLHF; CDR3nt: TGTGCCAGCAGGGGAGCTCGGGCGGATTCACCCCTCCACTTT; j_gene: TRBJ1-6; v_gene: TRBV28; abundance: NA; d_gene: NA
CDR3aa: CASSRGGQFSALYEQYF; CDR3nt: TGTGCCAGCAGCCGAGGGGGACAGTTTAGCGCCTTATACGAGCAGTACTTC; j_gene: TRBJ2-7; v_gene: TRBV5-5; abundance: few; d_gene: TRBD1
CDR3aa: CASSTPGQGVSTGELFF; CDR3nt: TGTGCCAGCAGCACCCCGGGACAGGGTGTCTCCACCGGGGAGCTGTTTTTT; j_gene: TRBJ2-2; v_gene: TRBV5-6; abundance: NA; d_gene: TRBD1
CDR3aa: CASSPGGSEQFF; CDR3nt: TGTGCCAGCAGCCCCGGAGGGTCTGAGCAGTTCTTC; j_gene: TRBJ2-1; v_gene: TRBV9; abundance: once; d_gene: NA
CDR3aa: CASSYSRAGGGYTF; CDR3nt: TGTGCCAGCAGTTACTCGAGGGCAGGGGGTGGCTACACCTTC; j_gene: TRBJ1-2; v_gene: TRBV6-5; abundance: NA; d_gene: TRBD1